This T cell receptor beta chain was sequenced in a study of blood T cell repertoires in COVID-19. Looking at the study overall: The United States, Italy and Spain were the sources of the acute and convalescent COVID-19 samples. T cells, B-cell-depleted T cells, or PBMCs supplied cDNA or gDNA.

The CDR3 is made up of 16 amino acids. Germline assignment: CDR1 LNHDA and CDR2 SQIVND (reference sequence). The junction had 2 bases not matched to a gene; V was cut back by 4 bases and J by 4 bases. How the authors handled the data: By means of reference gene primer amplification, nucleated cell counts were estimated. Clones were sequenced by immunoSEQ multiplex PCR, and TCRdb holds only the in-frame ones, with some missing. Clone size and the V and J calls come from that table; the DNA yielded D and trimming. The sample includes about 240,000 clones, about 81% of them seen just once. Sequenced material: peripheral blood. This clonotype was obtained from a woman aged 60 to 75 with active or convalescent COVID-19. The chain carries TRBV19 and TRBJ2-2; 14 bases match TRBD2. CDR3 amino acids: CASSRTSGGTTGELFF. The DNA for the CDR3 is TGTGCCAGTAGTAGGACTAGCGGGGGGACCACCGGGGAGCTGTTTTTT.